Each of the 31 T cell receptor beta chains below was sequenced from the same sample in a study of T cell responses to AZD1222 COVID-19 vaccine. Sequencing used immunoSEQ multiplex PCR; TCRdb keeps in-frame clones, though not all of them. The repertoire includes roughly 120,000 clones, 94% of them detected once, and around 7% sits in the top ten. This specimen was peripheral blood, taken on day 0 of AZD1222 vaccination. These receptor sequences come from an adult in good health.

This chain uses TRBV19 with TRBJ2-3; 7 nucleotides align to TRBD2. The CDR3 sequence is 12 residues long. J was trimmed by 4 bases and V by 6 bases; bases with no gene match: 1. Germline loops: CDR1 LNHDA, CDR2 SQIVND (reference sequence). CDR3 loop: CASSLAADTQYF. CDR3 DNA sequence: TGTGCCAGTAGCCTAGCGGCAGATACGCAGTATTTT. The entire variable domain, with the rest obtained from reference TRBV19 and TRBJ2-3, is as follows: DGGITQSPKYLFRKEGQNVTLSCEQNLNHDAMYWYRQDPGQGLRLIYYSQIVNDFQKGDIAEGYSVSREKKESFPLTVTSAQKNPTAFYLCASSLAADTQYFGPGTRLTVL.

The chain couples TRBV13 to TRBJ2-3; TRBD2 matches at 11 bases. Germline V gene sequence: CDR1 PRHDT, CDR2 FYEKMQ (reference sequence). CDR3 length: 15 residues. V trimming: 7 bases; J trimming: 7 bases; junction bases outside the gene matches: 10. The CDR3 here is CASTDGTSGQYTQYF. The CDR3 DNA follows: TGTGCCAGCACAGACGGGACTAGCGGCCAGTATACGCAGTATTTT.

This chain connects TRBV2 to TRBJ2-1, with 7 positions matching TRBD2. Trimming took 8 bases from V and 0 from J; bases not matched to a gene: 7. The CDR3 spans 15 residues. In germline, CDR1 is SNHLY, CDR2 FYNNEI. CDR3 nucleotide sequence: TGTGCCAGCCGAGGGGAGGGGAGCTCCTACAATGAGCAGTTCTTC. Protein product: CASRGEGSSYNEQFF.

The genes are TRBV5-1 and TRBJ2-7, with D possibly matching TRBD2 (5 bases). Germline V CDR1 and CDR2: SGHRS, YFSETQ. V was trimmed by 2 bases and J by 4 bases, leaving 13 bases between them. The CDR3 contains 14 residues. In DNA, the CDR3 is TGCGCCAGCAGCTTTCCCGGGAACTTTTACGAGCAGTACTTC. Residues: CASSFPGNFYEQYF.

The genes are TRBV21-1 and TRBJ1-4; no DNA check was done on the table's D call, TRBD1. TRBV21-1 is listed as a pseudogene. The CDR3 sequence is 15 residues long. The CDR3 DNA sequence: TGTGCCAGCAGCTTTCGTGGACAGGGGAGTGAAAAACTGTTTTTT. It codes for CASSFRGQGSEKLFF.

The V gene is TRBV25-1, the J gene TRBJ1-2, with D tentatively TRBD1 (6 bases). Germline V gene sequence: CDR1 MGHDK, CDR2 SYGVNS. The CDR3 covers 13 residues. V was cut by 8 bases and J by 7 bases, with 17 bases left in between. The CDR3 nucleotides are TGTGCCAGCGGCCGGGGGCAGGGTGGTGGCTACACCTTC. Its translation: CASGRGQGGGYTF.

V gene TRBV5-1 combines with J gene TRBJ2-3; tentatively, D is TRBD1 (5 bases). The CDR3 spans 17 residues. V was pared by 0 bases and J by 1 base, with 15 bases between. Germline V gene lookup returns CDR1 SGHRS and CDR2 YFSETQ. The CDR3 DNA follows: TGCGCCAGCAGCTTGGAGTCACGGACAATGGGCACAGATACGCAGTATTTT. Protein product: CASSLESRTMGTDTQYF.

J is TRBJ2-7 and V is TRBV5-4, with 12 bases that match TRBD1. J lost 6 bases, V lost 4 bases, and 8 bases had no gene match. CDR1 SGHNT and CDR2 YYREEE come from the germline V gene (reference sequence). This CDR3 comprises 15 residues. The CDR3 reads CASSIGTGGLGEQYF. CDR3 nucleotide sequence: TGTGCCAGCAGCATAGGGACAGGGGGCCTGGGCGAGCAGTACTTC.

The V and J genes are TRBV27 and TRBJ1-2; no clear D. CDR1 and CDR2 from the germline V gene are MNHEY and SMNVEV (reference sequence). This CDR3 contains 15 residues. The V end was cut by 8 bases, the J end by 3 bases, with 19 bases between. CDR3 amino acids: CASGPGARAHYGYTF. The CDR3 DNA is TGTGCCAGCGGCCCCGGAGCCCGAGCCCACTATGGCTACACCTTC.

V gene TRBV30 combines with J gene TRBJ1-2, with TRBD1 identical over 8 bases. This CDR3 has 14 amino acids. V lost 2 bases, J lost 4 bases, and 6 bases stayed unmatched. Germline V lookup: CDR1 GTSNPN, CDR2 SVGIG (reference sequence). CDR3 residues: CAWSPQGAGYGYTF. In DNA, the CDR3 is TGTGCCTGGAGTCCCCAGGGGGCTGGCTATGGCTACACCTTC.

V and J are TRBV11-2 and TRBJ1-5; perhaps TRBD1 as D (5 bases). Germline loops: CDR1 SGHAT, CDR2 FQNNGV. V gave up 5 bases and J gave up 4 bases, with 9 bases separating them. The CDR3 runs 13 residues. The DNA for the CDR3 is TGTGCCAGCAGCCGACAGAATAATCAGCCCCAGCATTTT. The encoded protein is CASSRQNNQPQHF.

The rearrangement links TRBV5-4 to TRBJ1-2; no clear D. The CDR3 length is 14 residues. With 4 bases removed from V and 1 base from J, the gap between germline ends came to 11 bases. The germline V gene encodes CDR1 SGHNT and CDR2 YYREEE (reference sequence). CDR3 DNA sequence: TGTGCCAGCAGCCCGGAGAGGTATAACTATGGCTACACCTTC. It codes for CASSPERYNYGYTF.

This clone was seen a few times. V and J are TRBV7-9 and TRBJ1-2; 9 bases agree with TRBD1. The germline V gene encodes CDR1 SEHNR and CDR2 FQNEAQ (reference sequence). With V trimmed by 4 bases and J by 8 bases, 14 bases remained unmatched. The length of the CDR3 is 16 residues. In DNA form, the CDR3 reads TGTGCCAGCAGCTCGCTAGCGGGACAGGGAGTAAGGGGCTACACCTTC. Protein product: CASSSLAGQGVRGYTF.

This chain uses TRBV9 with TRBJ1-2; unclear D gene. Trimming took off 0 bases at V and 4 bases at J, with 19 bases between the two ends. The CDR3 is made up of 17 amino acids. Germline loops: CDR1 SGDLS, CDR2 YYNGEE. DNA of the CDR3: TGTGCCAGCAGCGTAGTGGCAGGACCACTACGGGGCTATGGCTACACCTTC. Its protein product is CASSVVAGPLRGYGYTF.

V gene TRBV30 combines with J gene TRBJ2-5; D is undetermined. The germline V gene encodes CDR1 GTSNPN and CDR2 SVGIG (reference sequence). The CDR3 covers 12 residues. The ends were cut back, 1 base at V and 2 bases at J, with 5 bases in the middle. The DNA of the CDR3 is TGTGCCTGGAGTGGTGGGCAAGAGACCCAGTACTTC. Its protein is CAWSGGQETQYF. The variable domain in full, completed from reference TRBV30 and TRBJ2-5, reads SQTIHQWPATLVQPVGSPLSLECTVEGTSNPNLYWYRQAAGRGLQLLFYSVGIGQISSEVPQNLSASRPQDRQFILSSKKLLLSDSGFYLCAWSGGQETQYFGPGTRLLVL.

This clone was counted a single time. The V gene is TRBV11-2, the J gene TRBJ2-5; weak D call: TRBD2 (6 bases). The CDR3 runs to 15 residues. V was shortened by 5 bases and J by 5 bases, with 18 bases between the two germline ends. Germline V gives CDR1 SGHAT, CDR2 FQNNGV. The CDR3 nucleotides read TGTGCCAGCAGCCCTAGGGCTGACAGCGGGGAGACCCAGTACTTC. Its protein is CASSPRADSGETQYF.

This sequence joins TRBV9 and TRBJ2-1; the D is unclear. The CDR3 spans 12 residues. CDR1 and CDR2 from the germline V gene are SGDLS and YYNGEE. The V gene lost 0 bases and the J gene lost 5 bases, with 3 bases spanning the gap. In nucleotides, the CDR3 is TGTGCCAGCAGCGTAGAGGACAATGAGCAGTTCTTC. It codes for CASSVEDNEQFF.

The chain carries TRBV6-5 and TRBJ1-3; D unresolved. Trimming left V 2 bases short and J 0 bases short, with 8 bases between. The CDR3 consists of 15 residues. CDR1 is MNHEY and CDR2 is SVGAGI in the germline V gene. The CDR3 spells CASSYRGSSGNTIYF. The CDR3 DNA reads TGTGCCAGCAGTTACCGGGGAAGCTCTGGAAACACCATATATTTT.

This chain uses TRBV19 with TRBJ1-1; no firm D call. The CDR3 has 12 residues. The germline V and J ends were trimmed by 6 bases and 6 bases, with 11 bases remaining between them. Germline V CDR1 and CDR2: LNHDA, SQIVND (reference sequence). The CDR3, as DNA: TGTGCCAGTAGCCAAATGGGAGCTGAAGCTTTCTTT. Protein: CASSQMGAEAFF.

The chain carries TRBV11-1 and TRBJ1-2, with D possibly matching TRBD1 (6 bases). The CDR3 has 15 residues. Germline CDR1 reads SGHAT; CDR2 reads FQDESV (reference sequence). The V and J ends lost 4 bases and 4 bases respectively, with 16 bases between them. The CDR3 region is CASSYRTGGSYGYTF. As DNA, the CDR3 is TGTGCCAGCAGCTACAGGACCGGGGGCAGCTATGGCTACACCTTC.

V usage is TRBV5-1 and J usage is TRBJ2-3, with D perhaps TRBD2 (5 bases). Trimming removed 4 bases from V and 2 bases from J, with 14 bases in between. The CDR3 has 15 amino acids. Germline CDR1 reads SGHRS; CDR2 reads YFSETQ. The DNA of the CDR3 is TGCGCCAGCAGCGACCCAGGAGACTACACAGATACGCAGTATTTT. Its protein is CASSDPGDYTDTQYF.

The chain recombines TRBV7-2 with TRBJ1-6, with D tentatively TRBD1 (5 bases). V lost 5 bases and J lost 9, with 20 bases in between. Germline V gene data show CDR1 as SGHTA and CDR2 as FQGNSA. The CDR3 has 16 residues. CDR3: CASSTRDSPGGSPLHF. CDR3 in DNA: TGTGCCAGCAGCACCCGGGACTCCCCCGGAGGTTCACCCCTCCACTTT.

The CDR3 DNA reads as TGCAGCTCAAGGAGTGGACAGCCCACAGATACGCAGTATTTT. It specifies CSSRSGQPTDTQYF. This sequence joins TRBV29-1 and TRBJ2-3; weak D call: TRBD1 (6 bases). CDR1 SQVTM and CDR2 ANQGSEA come from the germline V gene. The ends were cut back, 8 bases at V and 2 bases at J, with 17 bases in the middle. The CDR3 spans 14 residues.

The chain couples TRBV3-1 (or the pseudogene TRBV3-2) to TRBJ2-5; TRBD2 aligns across 10 bases. In germline, CDR1 is LGHDT, CDR2 YNNKEL (reference sequence). The ends lost 1 base at V and 7 bases at J; junction bases unmatched: 12. The CDR3 has 17 amino acids. The CDR3 bases are TGTGCCAGCAGCCAAGGGGGGCTAGCGGGAGAAGAGGGGACCCAGTACTTC. It specifies CASSQGGLAGEEGTQYF.

The V gene is TRBV6-2 or TRBV6-3, the J gene TRBJ2-1; D is perhaps TRBD2 (6 bases). Germline V gives CDR1 MNHEY, CDR2 SVGEGT. Trimming took 6 bases from V and 2 from J, leaving 11 bases between them. CDR3 size: 14 residues. The chain's CDR3 is CASSLSGTYNEQFF. The DNA of the CDR3 is TGTGCCAGCAGCCTTAGCGGAACCTACAATGAGCAGTTCTTC.

This clone has just one count. This chain's CDR3 is CAWRDFQGYGYTF. For the CDR3, the DNA is TGTGCCTGGAGAGACTTCCAGGGGTATGGCTACACCTTC. This chain links TRBV30 with TRBJ1-2, with D perhaps matching TRBD1 (6 bases). Trimming stripped 3 bases from V and 5 bases from J, with 13 bases between. Germline V gene lookup returns CDR1 GTSNPN and CDR2 SVGIG (reference sequence). This CDR3 is built from 13 residues.

J is TRBJ1-1 and V is TRBV20-1, with D uncertain. CDR1 DFQATT and CDR2 SNEGSKA come from the germline V gene (reference sequence). The ends were cut back, 3 bases at V and 0 bases at J, with 8 bases in the middle. This CDR3 is built from 13 residues. The CDR3 DNA reads TGCAGTGCTAGTGCGGTGCTGAACACTGAAGCTTTCTTT. This sequence encodes CSASAVLNTEAFF.

Written as DNA, the CDR3 is TGCAGCGTGTGGGGCCAAGACAACACAGATACGCAGTATTTT. Translated, it gives CSVWGQDNTDTQYF. The J gene is TRBJ2-3, the V gene TRBV29-1; weak D call: TRBD1 (5 bases). V dropped 6 bases and J dropped 2 bases, with 15 bases sitting between them. The CDR3 spans 14 residues. Germline V gene sequence: CDR1 SQVTM, CDR2 ANQGSEA.

This chain links TRBV12-5 with TRBJ2-2; D is possibly TRBD2 (6 bases). Germline-derived CDR1 and CDR2 are LGHNT and FRNRAP. This CDR3 spans 22 amino acids. V lost 2 bases and J lost 0, with 28 bases in between. The CDR3 DNA is TGTGCTAGTGGTTTGCCCCGGCGGGGTGGGCTTCTTACCGCCGCGAACACCGGGGAGCTGTTTTTT. It specifies CASGLPRRGGLLTAANTGELFF.

The chain couples TRBV18 to TRBJ1-1; 7 bases are shared with TRBD1. In germline, CDR1 is KGHSH, CDR2 LQKENI. V lost 3 bases, J lost 11 bases, and 12 bases stayed unmatched. This CDR3 has 14 residues. The CDR3: CASSPATGAASAFF. CDR3 nucleotides: TGTGCCAGCTCACCCGCTACAGGGGCCGCGAGCGCTTTCTTT.

The chain uses TRBV5-8 and TRBJ1-2; D unresolved. Germline CDR1 reads SGHTS; CDR2 reads YDEGEE. V gave up 4 bases and J gave up 8 bases, with 24 bases separating them. This CDR3 has 16 residues. CDR3 sequence reads: CASSPFGVTTEEGYTF. CDR3 nucleotide sequence: TGTGCCAGCAGCCCATTTGGGGTAACTACCGAGGAAGGCTACACCTTC.